The clone carrying this T cell receptor beta chain was found a few times. Trimming pared 2 bases from V and 0 bases from J, leaving 12 bases between. Germline lookup yields CDR1 MNHEY and CDR2 SMNVEV (reference sequence). The CDR3 spans 16 residues. This record belongs to a study of blood T cells in healthy people across ages. PCR was performed a second time for roughly 7 to 11 cycles using a sample-barcoded 5' primer and a J-beta primer mix. TCRdb processed the 5' RACE reads anew with MiXCR; each CDR3 protein has one entry. There are about 930,000 distinct CDR3 sequences in the sample; 25% to 30% occur only once, and roughly a tenth lies in the top ten. The sample also formed part of further work on T cells of mothers and their children. That publication notes: Extraction yielded RNA that went, in full, into cDNA synthesis at roughly 1.4 ug per 15 ul.

The sequence was obtained from a woman in her forties in good health. This sequence joins TRBV27 and TRBJ2-3; D is undetermined. Material: blood. CDR3 DNA: TGTGCCAGCAGTTTACTGGCAGATCTTAGCACAGATACGCAGTATTTT. This translates into CASSLLADLSTDTQYF.